The 20 T cell receptor beta chains below all came from one sample that was sequenced in a study of T cells after yellow fever vaccination. TCRdb re-called the 5' RACE reads through MiXCR, storing one row per CDR3 protein. The sample consists of 400,000 or so distinct CDR3 sequences, approximately 5.7% of them appearing once. The material was PBMCs, obtained 5 days after the yellow fever booster vaccination. These receptor sequences come from a man younger than 45 who received the YFV17D yellow fever vaccine.

Ten or more counts support this clonotype. This chain joins TRBV20-1 and TRBJ2-3; D not resolved. V dropped 6 bases and J dropped 6 bases, with 10 bases sitting between them. The CDR3 consists of 11 residues. The germline CDR1 and CDR2 sequences are DFQATT and SNEGSKA (reference sequence). CDR3 sequence reads: CSAGSVDTQYF. The CDR3 region has the DNA TGCAGTGCGGGGTCAGTGGATACGCAGTATTTT.

This clonotype has a count of ten or more. J is TRBJ2-1 and V is TRBV5-4; no clear D gene. V lost 0 bases, J lost 6 bases, and 10 bases lay in between. The CDR3 has 14 amino acids. CDR1 is SGHNT and CDR2 is YYREEE in the germline V gene (reference sequence). The CDR3 DNA sequence: TGTGCCAGCAGCTTGGTCCGGACGCCCAATGAGCAGTTCTTC. Residues: CASSLVRTPNEQFF.

The genes are TRBV7-2 and TRBJ2-5, with a possible D match to TRBD2 (5 bases). Germline V lookup: CDR1 SGHTA, CDR2 FQGNSA. The CDR3 contains 14 residues. Trimming left V 5 bases short and J 2 bases short, with 12 bases between. The CDR3 loop reads CASSPGGLQETQYF. The DNA for the CDR3 is TGTGCCAGCAGCCCCGGCGGGCTACAAGAGACCCAGTACTTC.

This clonotype was detected many times. V usage is TRBV11-2 and J usage is TRBJ2-7; D may be TRBD1 (5 bases). In germline, CDR1 is SGHAT, CDR2 FQNNGV. CDR3 size: 13 residues. Trimming pared 6 bases from V and 0 bases from J, leaving 9 bases between. The CDR3 DNA is TGTGCCAGCAGACAGGACAACTCCTACGAGCAGTACTTC. Protein product: CASRQDNSYEQYF.

At least ten counts were recorded for this clonotype. V is TRBV16 and J is TRBJ2-1, with D possibly TRBD1 on 5 matching bases. Germline V gene lookup returns CDR1 KGHSY and CDR2 FQNENV. With 1 base removed from V and 6 bases from J, the gap between germline ends came to 10 bases. This CDR3 spans 14 amino acids. The CDR3 sequence: CASSQYRQPNEQFF. In nucleotides, the CDR3 is TGTGCCAGCAGCCAATACAGGCAGCCCAATGAGCAGTTCTTC.

At least ten counts were recorded for this clonotype. V usage is TRBV27 and J usage is TRBJ2-1; the D gene is possibly TRBD2 (6 bases). Germline values: CDR1 MNHEY, CDR2 SMNVEV (reference sequence). CDR3 length: 14 amino acids. With 3 bases removed from V and 6 bases from J, the gap between germline ends came to 12 bases. The CDR3 DNA follows: TGTGCCAGCAGTTTTGGGACTCTGCGCAATGAGCAGTTCTTC. Protein product: CASSFGTLRNEQFF.

This chain joins TRBV5-1 and TRBJ2-3; 10 nucleotides agree with TRBD1. V gave up 3 bases and J gave up 2 bases; unmatched junction bases: 6. This CDR3 spans 16 amino acids. Germline lookup yields CDR1 SGHRS and CDR2 YFSETQ. The CDR3 nucleotides are TGCGCCAGCAGCTACGGGACAGGGGCCAACACAGATACGCAGTATTTT. Translated: CASSYGTGANTDTQYF.

Ten or more counts support this clonotype. This chain uses TRBV10-1 with TRBJ2-3; D perhaps matches TRBD2 (5 bases). V dropped 5 bases and J dropped 8 bases, with 17 bases sitting between them. This CDR3 has 14 amino acids. Germline lookup yields CDR1 WNHNN and CDR2 SYGVQD (reference sequence). The CDR3: CASSRGPRASTQYF. The CDR3 nucleotides are TGCGCCAGCAGTCGGGGTCCTAGGGCGAGTACGCAGTATTTT.

This clonotype was picked up many times. The V call is TRBV7-8, the J call TRBJ2-1; 7 bases line up with TRBD2. Germline-derived CDR1 and CDR2 are SGHVS and FQNEAQ. The CDR3 consists of 16 residues. The V segment lost 2 bases and the J segment 0 bases; nucleotides outside the gene matches: 4. The CDR3, as DNA: TGTGCCAGCAGCTTATTGCGGGGGAGCTCCTACAATGAGCAGTTCTTC. It codes for CASSLLRGSSYNEQFF.

About this clonotype itself: A much bigger clone sits one base away, suggesting this may be a read error. The chain joins TRBV15 to TRBJ2-1; D unclear. Germline V gene lookup returns CDR1 LNHNV and CDR2 YYDKDF (reference sequence). This CDR3 comprises 16 residues. As DNA, the CDR3 is TGTGCCACCAGCAGAGGAGGAAGTAGTCCGGGTAATGAGCAGATCTTC. It codes for CATSRGGSSPGNEQIF.

This clonotype was detected ten times or more. This sequence joins TRBV5-4 and TRBJ2-1; weak D call: TRBD2 (5 bases). The germline V gene encodes CDR1 SGHNT and CDR2 YYREEE (reference sequence). The V gene lost 4 bases and the J gene lost 2 bases, with 10 bases spanning the gap. This CDR3 has 14 amino acids. The CDR3: CASSPTGTYNEQFF. The CDR3 DNA sequence: TGTGCCAGCAGCCCAACCGGGACCTACAATGAGCAGTTCTTC. The whole variable domain, remainder taken from reference TRBV5-4 and TRBJ2-1, is ETGVTQSPTHLIKTRGQQVTLRCSSQSGHNTVSWYQQALGQGPQFIFQYYREEENGRGNFPPRFSGLQFPNYSSELNVNALELDDSALYLCASSPTGTYNEQFFGPGTRLTVL.

This clonotype has a handful of counts. The chain carries TRBV20-1 and TRBJ2-7, with a tentative D call TRBD1 (5 bases). The CDR3 is 14 amino acids. V gave up 3 bases and J gave up 2 bases, with 14 bases separating them. The germline V gene encodes CDR1 DFQATT and CDR2 SNEGSKA (reference sequence). The CDR3 bases are TGCAGTGCTAGTCTTAGGGGAATGGCCTACGAGCAGTACTTC. It encodes CSASLRGMAYEQYF.

This clonotype showed up just a few times. The chain is built from TRBV6-1 and TRBJ2-7, with TRBD1 matching 9 bases. V shed 6 bases, J shed 7 bases, and the junction held 7 bases outside the gene matches. Per germline, CDR1 MNHNS and CDR2 SASEGT. There are 13 residues in the CDR3. The CDR3 spells CASRRDREREQYF. The CDR3 nucleotides read TGTGCCAGCAGGCGGGACAGGGAGAGAGAGCAGTACTTC.

In this sample, this clonotype turned up a few times. This chain uses TRBV5-1 with TRBJ2-7; D gene ambiguous. This CDR3 is built from 14 residues. Between the trimmed V and J ends, which lost 4 bases and 3 bases, there was a span of 14 bases. CDR1 and CDR2 from the germline V gene are SGHRS and YFSETQ. As DNA, the CDR3 is TGCGCCAGCAGCCAAGGGTCTGATAACTACGAGCAGTACTTC. It specifies CASSQGSDNYEQYF.

There are a few counts of this clonotype. The chain combines TRBV7-3 with TRBJ2-5; D is undetermined. Trimming left V 5 bases short and J 0 bases short, with 7 bases between. The CDR3 extends over 13 amino acids. From germline, CDR1 is SGHTA and CDR2 FQGTGA. The CDR3 DNA reads TGTGCCAGCAGCCTGACATACCAAGAGACCCAGTACTTC. Its protein is CASSLTYQETQYF.

In this sample, this clonotype turned up a few times. This chain links TRBV20-1 with TRBJ1-5, with D tentatively TRBD1 (5 bases). Germline CDR1 DFQATT, CDR2 SNEGSKA (reference sequence). This CDR3 region has 15 residues. V shed 4 bases and J shed 3 bases, with 16 bases lying between them. CDR3 in DNA: TGCAGTGCTACCGGTTTCCAGGGTAACAATCAGCCCCAGCATTTT. Encoded protein: CSATGFQGNNQPQHF.

The rearrangement links TRBV4-3 to TRBJ1-2; TRBD1 might be the D (6 bases). Germline V gives CDR1 LGHNA, CDR2 YSLEER. V was shortened by 3 bases and J by 2 bases, with 10 bases between the two germline ends. This CDR3 comprises 14 residues. CDR3 sequence: CASSQQQGNYGYTF. The DNA for the CDR3 is TGCGCCAGCAGCCAGCAACAGGGAAACTATGGCTACACCTTC.

Ten or more counts support this clonotype. This chain connects TRBV29-1 to TRBJ2-1; no reliable D call. The CDR3 has 14 residues. CDR1 and CDR2 from the germline V gene are SQVTM and ANQGSEA. V was trimmed by 8 bases and J by 8 bases, leaving 22 bases between them. This chain's CDR3 is CSLRSGKVADEQFF. The CDR3 bases are TGCAGCTTGCGGAGTGGGAAGGTTGCGGATGAGCAGTTCTTC.

At least ten counts were recorded for this clonotype. The V call is TRBV7-2, the J call TRBJ2-5; TRBD2 is a possible D gene (6 bases). In germline, CDR1 is SGHTA, CDR2 FQGNSA. CDR3 size: 14 residues. Trimming left V 4 bases short and J 1 base short, with 10 bases between. The DNA for the CDR3 is TGTGCCAGCAGCTACTATAGCGGCCAAGAGACCCAGTACTTC. This gives the protein CASSYYSGQETQYF.

This chain joins TRBV20-1 and TRBJ2-7, with 8 positions matching TRBD2. The trim removed 0 bases at V and 6 bases at J, leaving 4 bases unmatched. Germline CDR1 and CDR2: DFQATT and SNEGSKA (reference sequence). The length of the CDR3 is 13 residues. The CDR3 DNA sequence: TGCAGTGCTAGAGAAAGCGGGAGACGCGAGCAGTACTTC. Translating gives CSARESGRREQYF.